A selection of T cell receptor beta chains follows, all from one sample in a study of blood T cells in healthy people across ages. TCRdb reanalysed the 5' RACE reads using MiXCR and keeps one entry per CDR3 protein. The repertoire includes roughly 2 million distinct CDR3 sequences, about 50% of them detected once, and over 2% sits in the top ten. The source material was blood. These receptors originate from a woman between 40 and 50 years old in good health. The CDR3 runs from the conserved cysteine through the conserved F or W. D genes are given only for firm matches.

d_call,v_call,j_call,cdr3_aa
TRBD1,TRBV20-1,TRBJ2-5,CSAPPDRTLFQETQYF
TRBD2,TRBV23-1,TRBJ2-5,CASSQRRWSGGPQETQYF
TRBD1,TRBV7-9,TRBJ1-1,CASSETGVSTEAFF
.,TRBV7-2,TRBJ1-1,CASSADGTSTEAFF
.,TRBV7-9,.,CASSLPGSHEQYF
TRBD2,TRBV7-2,TRBJ2-3,CASSSLAGGITDTQYF
TRBD2,TRBV7-2,TRBJ2-7,CASSHSLAGGTYEQYF
TRBD2,TRBV20-1,TRBJ2-7,CSAVTSGGLSYEQYF
.,TRBV6-2/TRBV6-3,TRBJ2-1,CASSYTSRGSGEQFF
.,TRBV20-1,TRBJ1-5,CSARVYDSNQPQHF
.,TRBV7-8,TRBJ2-5,CASSISMAGLGEQYF
TRBD2,TRBV6-6,TRBJ2-4,CASREWGGAKNIQYF
TRBD1,TRBV24-1,TRBJ2-1,CATSDDPGDSLSYNEQFF
.,TRBV27,.,CASSSAGADEQYF
.,TRBV24-1,TRBJ2-1,CATSGYLNEQFF
TRBD1,TRBV5-1,TRBJ2-6,CASSRKTGSGANVLTF
TRBD2,TRBV6-2/TRBV6-3,TRBJ2-1,CASSTTTSGSYNEQFF
.,TRBV28,TRBJ2-1,CASSLVAGRMGDEQFF
.,TRBV10-3,TRBJ1-5,CAISEDANQPQHF
TRBD1,TRBV28,TRBJ2-2,CASTPQGANTGELFF
.,TRBV7-9,TRBJ2-7,CASSPGTENYEQYF
.,TRBV12-3/TRBV12-4,TRBJ2-7,CASSLTTLTSYKSSYEQYF
TRBD1,TRBV6-1,TRBJ2-5,CASSEPDRAEETRYF
.,TRBV28,TRBJ1-1,CASSSPGAGTEAFF
.,TRBV12-3/TRBV12-4,TRBJ1-1,CASSKSTEHEAFF
.,TRBV4-3,TRBJ2-1,CAGSQGRGPYNEQFF
.,TRBV7-2,TRBJ1-2,CASSLVTAHGYTF
.,TRBV6-5,TRBJ1-5,CASSVFPTRDQPQHF
TRBD2,TRBV28,TRBJ2-5,CASSGGLAGATQYF
TRBD1,TRBV4-2,TRBJ1-1,CASSQGTGSGAFF
TRBD2,TRBV5-1,TRBJ2-5,CASSLATSGVAETQYF
.,TRBV7-2,TRBJ2-7,CASSLIRGGEQYF
TRBD1,TRBV25-1,TRBJ2-5,CASRKTGGEETQYF
.,TRBV28,TRBJ2-7,CASSLPSLHVGHSYEQYF
.,TRBV6-5,TRBJ2-1,CASSSGQEQFF
TRBD2,TRBV20-1,TRBJ2-4,CSARDGLAGPKNIQYF
TRBD2,TRBV20-1,TRBJ2-7,CSAGPYGGAYEQYF
.,TRBV7-2,TRBJ2-1,CASSLDRSSCNEQFF
.,TRBV5-1,TRBJ2-7,CASSLDGRGYEQYF
.,TRBV21-1,TRBJ1-5,CASDSTSPQPQHF
.,TRBV4-1,TRBJ1-2,CASSQDPSPPGAYGYTF
.,TRBV6-5,TRBJ2-6,CASRLGGGGANVLTF
TRBD2,TRBV6-2/TRBV6-3,TRBJ2-5,CASLQRGWTSGSPCPCGEQYF
.,TRBV27,TRBJ2-3,CANSNGGPATDTQYF
.,TRBV4-2,TRBJ1-5,CASSPDPNSNQPQHF
.,TRBV12-3/TRBV12-4,TRBJ2-4,CASSFIGGAKNIQYF
TRBD2,TRBV29-1,TRBJ2-2,CSVAGQLLAGESNTGELFF
TRBD1,TRBV29-1,TRBJ2-5,CSVVVSRTGQETQYF
.,TRBV20-1,TRBJ2-3,CSAARGGLNTDTQYF
.,TRBV6-1,TRBJ1-1,CASTSGTRDTEAFF
.,TRBV9,TRBJ2-5,CASSVAGGEETQYF
TRBD1,TRBV5-1,TRBJ1-2,CASSRQSQDRGYGYTF
.,TRBV20-1,TRBJ1-4,CSAAKLVLNEKLFF